A single sample gave rise to the 11 T cell receptor beta chains below, sequenced in a study of cytotoxic CD8 clonotypes in ibrutinib-treated CLL. Libraries were prepared by immunoSEQ multiplex PCR; TCRdb keeps only in-frame clonotypes and omits some of them. This repertoire shows fewer than 400,000 clones, 67% found once; its top ten account for around 6.3%. The specimen was PBMCs, collected after 36 months of ibrutinib treatment. These receptors were obtained from a human donor with chronic lymphocytic leukemia.

This clone showed up just a few times. V usage is TRBV7-3 and J usage is TRBJ2-1, with 13 positions matching TRBD2. V was pared by 2 bases and J by 3 bases, with 4 bases of the junction left unmatched. This CDR3 has 17 amino acids. Per germline, CDR1 SGHTA and CDR2 FQGTGA. The CDR3 coding sequence is TGTGCCAGCAGCTTAGCCTGGACTAGCGGGAGCTACAATGAGCAGTTCTTC. Protein sequence: CASSLAWTSGSYNEQFF.

The chain joins TRBV5-6 to TRBJ2-7; 8 bases align to TRBD2. Germline-derived CDR1 and CDR2 are SGHDT and YYEEEE. With V trimmed by 5 bases and J by 6 bases, 16 bases remained unmatched. The CDR3 sequence is 16 residues long. The CDR3 loop reads CASRHVAGPTQGEQYF. In nucleotides, the CDR3 is TGTGCCAGCAGGCACGTAGCGGGACCGACTCAGGGCGAGCAGTACTTC.

The CDR3 region is CASSLGLRDTQYF. As DNA, the CDR3 is TGTGCCAGCAGCTTAGGCCTACGGGATACGCAGTATTTT. The V call is TRBV7-2, the J call TRBJ2-3; D call uncertain. Trimming removed 1 base at V and 6 bases at J, with 8 bases between. This CDR3 has 13 residues. Germline assignment: CDR1 SGHTA and CDR2 FQGNSA.

Worth noting for this clone: One end of the junction does not line up with germline, which may come from a read error. The sample holds other DNA sequences that translate to the same CDR3. The genes are TRBV29-1 and TRBJ1-2, with 9 bases identical to TRBD1. Germline V lookup: CDR1 SQVTM, CDR2 ANQGSEA. The CDR3 contains 13 residues. DNA for the CDR3: TGCAGCACCGGGACAGGGCGGAACTACGGCTACACCTTC. It codes for CSTGTGRNYGYTF. The whole variable domain, remainder taken from reference TRBV29-1 and TRBJ1-2, is SAVISQKPSRDICQRGTSLTIQCQVDSQVTMMFWYRQQPGQSLTLIATANQGSEATYESGFVIDKFPISRPNLTFSTLTVSNMSPEDSSIYLCSTGTGRNYGYTFGSGTRLTVV.

The chain recombines TRBV27 with TRBJ1-2; the match to TRBD1 covers 12 bases. With V trimmed by 6 bases and J by 5 bases, 10 bases remained unmatched. Germline V CDR1 and CDR2: MNHEY, SMNVEV (reference sequence). CDR3 length equals 16 residues. This chain's CDR3 is CASRNRDRGPFYGYTF. The CDR3 DNA reads TGTGCCAGCAGAAACCGGGACAGGGGGCCCTTTTATGGCTACACCTTC.

This clone was observed once. The rearrangement uses TRBV19 and TRBJ2-7; 8 bases align to TRBD1. After removal of 3 bases from V and 6 bases from J, the junction contained 4 bases not matched to a gene. CDR3 length equals 13 residues. Per germline, CDR1 LNHDA and CDR2 SQIVND (reference sequence). CDR3 nucleotides: TGTGCCAGTAGTATGGGCAGGGGGCTCGAGCAGTACTTC. Protein product: CASSMGRGLEQYF.

This clone was counted between two and nine times. The chain couples TRBV5-4 to TRBJ1-2; D not resolved. This CDR3 is built from 13 residues. The V gene lost 3 bases and the J gene lost 6 bases, with 12 bases spanning the gap. Per the germline V gene, CDR1 is SGHNT and CDR2 is YYREEE (reference sequence). CDR3 coding DNA: TGTGCCAGCAGCTGGACCATTAATGATGGCTACACCTTC. This codes for CASSWTINDGYTF.

The chain joins TRBV5-1 to TRBJ2-1; D possibly corresponds to TRBD1 (5 bases). Germline CDR1 reads SGHRS; CDR2 reads YFSETQ. Trimming left V 3 bases short and J 0 bases short, with 13 bases between. The CDR3 spans 16 residues. The CDR3 region has the DNA TGCGCCAGCAGCTCCCTGGGGCAAAGCTCCTACAATGAGCAGTTCTTC. Encoded protein: CASSSLGQSSYNEQFF.

This clone has more than one count but fewer than ten. The chain recombines TRBV7-9 with TRBJ2-7; D gene unclear. The CDR3 consists of 14 residues. Trimming shortened V by 5 bases and J by 6 bases, and 17 bases separated the two germline ends. Germline V gene sequence: CDR1 SEHNR, CDR2 FQNEAQ (reference sequence). CDR3 residues: CASSKTYMSGEQYF. The CDR3 DNA reads as TGTGCCAGCAGCAAAACCTATATGTCCGGCGAGCAGTACTTC.

This clone occurred a few times. The same CDR3 arises from other DNA sequences in this sample as well. This sequence joins TRBV5-6 and TRBJ1-2; D possibly corresponds to TRBD1 (5 bases). This CDR3 spans 14 amino acids. V lost 0 bases, J lost 2 bases, and 8 bases lay in between. Germline V CDR1 and CDR2: SGHDT, YYEEEE. CDR3 sequence (DNA): TGTGCCAGCAGCTTGGGACAGCTCAACTATGGCTACACCTTC. This codes for CASSLGQLNYGYTF.

This chain uses TRBV7-9 with TRBJ2-6; D call uncertain. The CDR3 has 18 residues. Germline values: CDR1 SEHNR, CDR2 FQNEAQ (reference sequence). V was pared by 5 bases and J by 0 bases, with 17 bases between. The DNA of the CDR3 is TGTGCCAGCAGCCTACTGACGGCCTCTTACTCTGGGGCCAACGTCCTGACTTTC. Its protein product is CASSLLTASYSGANVLTF.